These 5 T cell receptor beta chains came from one sample sequenced in a study of blood T cells in healthy people across ages. Using a J-beta primer mix together with a sample-barcoded 5' primer, a second PCR was run for roughly 6 to 12 cycles. TCRdb re-called the 5' RACE reads through MiXCR, storing one row per CDR3 protein. The data hold 1.5 million to 2 million distinct CDR3 sequences, with roughly two fifths observed a single time. Specimen: blood. These receptors came from a human donor in good health.

This clonotype occurred a few times. The chain carries TRBV20-1 and TRBJ2-5, with D perhaps matching TRBD1 (5 bases). The DNA end lines up better with TRBJ2-7; the J call may be wrong. The V gene's germline CDR1 is DFQATT and CDR2 SNEGSKA (reference sequence). This CDR3 contains 11 residues. The CDR3 sequence: CSAPGAYEQYF. CDR3 sequence (DNA): TGCAGTGCTCCTGGGGCTTACGAGCAGTACTTC.

V is TRBV19 and J is TRBJ2-1; TRBD1 aligns across 7 bases. The junction had 5 bases not matched to a gene; V was cut back by 10 bases and J by 2 bases. This CDR3 is built from 13 residues. Germline-derived CDR1 and CDR2 are LNHDA and SQIVND (reference sequence). Here the CDR3 reads CATDDRAYNEQFF. The CDR3 DNA reads as TGTGCCACGGACGACAGGGCCTACAATGAGCAGTTCTTC.

The V call is TRBV7-2, the J call TRBJ2-7; D is perhaps TRBD2 (6 bases). This CDR3 spans 15 amino acids. Trimming cost V 4 bases and J 3 bases, with 16 bases left between them. Germline CDR1 SGHTA, CDR2 FQGNSA. The CDR3 loop is CASSSGSGAHYEQYF. CDR3 nucleotide sequence: TGTGCCAGCAGCTCAGGTAGCGGAGCACACTACGAGCAGTACTTC.

The chain uses TRBV4-3 and TRBJ1-2, with 8 bases aligning to TRBD1. Germline CDR1 reads LGHNA; CDR2 reads YSLEER. CDR3 length: 16 amino acids. V shed 4 bases and J 4 bases; nucleotides not matched to a gene: 11. CDR3: CASSPSTPDRAYGYTF. The CDR3 coding sequence is TGCGCCAGCAGCCCATCAACACCGGACAGGGCCTATGGCTACACCTTC.

This chain joins TRBV5-5 and TRBJ1-2, with 8 positions matching TRBD1. Germline CDR1 reads SGHKS; CDR2 reads YYEKEE (reference sequence). V trimming: 5 bases; J trimming: 2 bases; junction bases outside the gene matches: 5. CDR3 length: 14 residues. Here the CDR3 reads CASSYRTGNYGYTF. The CDR3 coding sequence is TGTGCCAGCAGTTACAGGACAGGGAACTATGGCTACACCTTC.